This T cell receptor (beta chain) derives from a study of cytomegalovirus exposure and HLA in healthy donors. Study overall: Roughly 170 million T cells yielded fewer than 120 million unique TCR beta sequences in earlier analysis. The study, taken as a whole, reports: Within a later analysis, the majority of CMV-associated TCR beta chains appeared HLA-restricted. In a later analysis, HLA-associated TCR beta chains were more clonally expanded than equally common others. CMV serostatus was the sole immune exposure information available.

This clone was seen a few times. The target antigen is unknown. The CDR3 consists of 15 residues. Germline V gives CDR1 SGHAT, CDR2 FQNNGV. The V end lost 2 bases, the J end lost 1 base, and 10 bases lay between the germline ends. In the PCR, 60 Vbeta and 13 Jbeta primers were used. This table comes from immunoSEQ multiplex PCR, and its TCRdb copy is limited to in-frame clones, with some not included. The table lists approximately 70,000 clones, about 71% of them singletons. The sample was PBMCs. The V and J genes are TRBV11-2 and TRBJ2-3; weak D call: TRBD2 (6 bases). The TCR comes from a woman aged 50 to 60 in good health and CMV-seropositive. The CDR3 nucleotides are TGTGCCAGCAGCTTACGGGGCGGGGGCACAGATACGCAGTATTTT. It encodes CASSLRGGGTDTQYF.